This T cell receptor (beta chain) stems from a study of regulatory T cells in long-lasting Graves disease. Overall study: The criterion for persistent Graves' disease was over 5 years of antithyroid drugs with positive TSH receptor antibodies.

CDR1 and CDR2 from the germline V gene are MNHNS and SASEGT. The CDR3 has 15 amino acids. V lost 2 bases to trimming and J lost 3 bases, with 13 bases between them. Time point reported: persistent/refractory GD, antithyroid drugs over 5 years with positive TRAb. Extracted RNA from PBMCs served as the source of the TCR library. An endocrinology department in Xi'an, China, supplied the patients. This clonotype has ten or more counts. The TCR beta library used iRepertoire HTBI primers with Arm-PCR amplification of CDR3. TCRdb called the multiplex PCR reads again in MiXCR, with one record for every CDR3 protein. The data hold over 650,000 distinct CDR3 sequences, with about 32% observed a single time.

The source material was peripheral blood mononuclear cells (PBMCs), sampled when the disease was refractory, from a patient treated with antithyroid drugs. The chain joins TRBV6-1 to TRBJ1-2, with a possible D match to TRBD1 (6 bases). This TCR derives from a female donor with Graves disease. The CDR3 is CASSELGGRYYGYTF. CDR3 nucleotides: TGTGCCAGCAGTGAATTGGGGGGGCGCTACTATGGCTACACCTTC.